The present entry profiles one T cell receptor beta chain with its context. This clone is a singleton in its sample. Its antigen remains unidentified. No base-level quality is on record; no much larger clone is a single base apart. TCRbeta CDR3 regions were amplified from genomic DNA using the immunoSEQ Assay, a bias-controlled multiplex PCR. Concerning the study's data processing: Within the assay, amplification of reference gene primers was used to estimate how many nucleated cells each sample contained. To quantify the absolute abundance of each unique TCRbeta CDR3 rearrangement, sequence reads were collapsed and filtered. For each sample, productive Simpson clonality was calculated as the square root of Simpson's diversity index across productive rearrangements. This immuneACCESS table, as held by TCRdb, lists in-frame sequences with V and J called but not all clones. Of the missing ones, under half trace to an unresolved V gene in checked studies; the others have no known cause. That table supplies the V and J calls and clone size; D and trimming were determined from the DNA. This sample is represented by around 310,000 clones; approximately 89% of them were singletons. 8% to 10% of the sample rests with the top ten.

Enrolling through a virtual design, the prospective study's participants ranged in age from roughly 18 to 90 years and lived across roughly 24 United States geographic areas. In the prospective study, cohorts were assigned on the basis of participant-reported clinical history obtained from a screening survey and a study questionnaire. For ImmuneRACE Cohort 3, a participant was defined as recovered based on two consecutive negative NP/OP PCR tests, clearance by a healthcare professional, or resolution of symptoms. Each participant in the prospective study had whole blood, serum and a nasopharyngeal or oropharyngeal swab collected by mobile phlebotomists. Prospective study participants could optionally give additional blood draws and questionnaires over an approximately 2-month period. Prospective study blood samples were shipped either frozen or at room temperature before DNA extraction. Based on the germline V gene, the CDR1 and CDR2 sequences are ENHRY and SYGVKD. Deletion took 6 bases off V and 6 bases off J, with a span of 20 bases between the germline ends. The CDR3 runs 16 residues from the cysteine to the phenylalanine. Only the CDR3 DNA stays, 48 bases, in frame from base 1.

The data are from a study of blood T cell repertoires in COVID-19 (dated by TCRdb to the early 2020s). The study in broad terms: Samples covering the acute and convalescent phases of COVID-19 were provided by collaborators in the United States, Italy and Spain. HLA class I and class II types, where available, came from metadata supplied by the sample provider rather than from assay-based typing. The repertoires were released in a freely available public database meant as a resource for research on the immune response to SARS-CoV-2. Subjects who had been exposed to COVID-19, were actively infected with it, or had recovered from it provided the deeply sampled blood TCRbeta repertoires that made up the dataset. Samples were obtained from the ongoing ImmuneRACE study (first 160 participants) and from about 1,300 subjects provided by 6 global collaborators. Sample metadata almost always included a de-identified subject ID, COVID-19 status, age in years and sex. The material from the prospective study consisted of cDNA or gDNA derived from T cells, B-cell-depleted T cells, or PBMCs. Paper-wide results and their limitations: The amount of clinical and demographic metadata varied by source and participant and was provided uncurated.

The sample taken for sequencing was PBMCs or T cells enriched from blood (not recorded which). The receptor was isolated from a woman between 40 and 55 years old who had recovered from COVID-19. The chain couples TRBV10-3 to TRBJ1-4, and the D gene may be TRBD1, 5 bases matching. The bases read TGTGCCATCAGCGCCCGAGGAAGGGGCTTGGATGAAAAACTGTTTTTT. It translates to CAISARGRGLDEKLFF.